The T cell receptor (beta chain) under discussion was sequenced for a study of T cell repertoires in cytomegalovirus infection. Findings and caveats of the study: People with CMV and the relevant HLA were identified by cumulative public TCR beta family frequency.

TCRdb reprocessed the reads with MiXCR, giving one entry per CDR3 protein. The data contain around 140,000 distinct CDR3 sequences, 30% to 40% of them singletons. As to this clonotype: Its antigen is currently unknown.

Germline assignment: CDR1 MGHRA and CDR2 YSYEKL. V trimming: 1 base; J trimming: 2 bases; junction bases outside the gene matches: 4. This CDR3 has 15 amino acids. The chain recombines TRBV4-1 with TRBJ1-2; 7 positions match TRBD1. The specimen comprised CD8+ T cells from cultured PBMCs, sampled from culture after CMV antigen stimulation. The origin of this receptor is a human donor in good health (CMV status not recorded). Some clones in this sample may be carry-over from other donors' samples. CDR3 sequence (DNA): TGCGCCAGCAGCCAAGCGCAGGGGGTAAACTATGGCTACACCTTC. Protein: CASSQAQGVNYGYTF.